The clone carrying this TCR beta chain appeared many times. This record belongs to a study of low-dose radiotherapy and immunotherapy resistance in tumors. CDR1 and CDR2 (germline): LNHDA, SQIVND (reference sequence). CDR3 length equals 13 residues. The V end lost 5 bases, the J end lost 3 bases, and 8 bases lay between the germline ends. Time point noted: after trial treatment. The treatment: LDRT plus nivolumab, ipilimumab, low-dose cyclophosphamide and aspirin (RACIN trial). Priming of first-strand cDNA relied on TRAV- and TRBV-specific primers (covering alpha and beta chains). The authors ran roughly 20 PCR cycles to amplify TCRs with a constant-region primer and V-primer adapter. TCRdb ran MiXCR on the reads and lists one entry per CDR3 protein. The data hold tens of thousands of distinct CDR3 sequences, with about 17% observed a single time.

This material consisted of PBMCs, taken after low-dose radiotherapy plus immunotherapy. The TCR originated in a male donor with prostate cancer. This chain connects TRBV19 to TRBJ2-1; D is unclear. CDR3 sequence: CASSPLLYNEQFF. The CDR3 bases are TGTGCCAGTAGTCCCCTACTCTACAATGAGCAGTTCTTC.